The 21 T cell receptor beta chains presented below share a single source sample, sequenced in a study of CD8 T cells in ankylosing spondylitis. One entry per CDR3 protein results from TCRdb running MiXCR on the 5' RACE reads. The sample has a few hundred thousand distinct CDR3 sequences; 15% to 20% are singletons. Sequencing used blood, either unsorted or a sorted T cell fraction (not recorded which). The receptors derive from a male donor with ankylosing spondylitis or in good health (not recorded which).

This clonotype has a count of ten or more. CDR3 in amino acids: CASSADGNTDTQYF. The CDR3 DNA reads as TGTGCCAGCAGCGCCGACGGGAACACAGATACGCAGTATTTT. The chain carries TRBV9 and TRBJ2-3, with a tentative D call TRBD2 (5 bases). The CDR3 consists of 14 residues. Deletions cut 3 bases from V and 2 bases from J, with 10 bases between. CDR1 and CDR2 from the germline V gene are SGDLS and YYNGEE.

The chain has TRBV27 and TRBJ2-7; 7 bases are a match to TRBD1. Per germline, CDR1 MNHEY and CDR2 SMNVEV (reference sequence). This CDR3 is built from 15 residues. V trimming: 2 bases; J trimming: 1 base; junction bases outside the gene matches: 5. The CDR3 DNA sequence: TGTGCCAGCAGTTTAGGGACAGTGAGTTCCTACGAGCAGTACTTC. Translating it yields CASSLGTVSSYEQYF.

The chain couples TRBV5-1 to TRBJ2-1, with D unresolved. Trimming removed 2 bases at V and 7 bases at J, with 16 bases between. CDR1 and CDR2 (germline): SGHRS, YFSETQ. The CDR3 spans 15 residues. The CDR3 sequence: CASSFATLGRNEQFF. The CDR3 DNA reads TGCGCCAGCAGCTTTGCCACACTCGGAAGGAATGAGCAGTTCTTC.

This clonotype was found many times. J is TRBJ2-7 and V is TRBV29-1; D is perhaps TRBD2 (6 bases). This CDR3 is 15 amino acids long. V was shortened by 1 base and J by 4 bases, with 17 bases between the two germline ends. The germline gives CDR1 SQVTM, CDR2 ANQGSEA. The CDR3 loop is CSVEVLWRETYEQYF. In DNA form, the CDR3 reads TGCAGCGTTGAAGTCCTATGGAGGGAGACATACGAGCAGTACTTC.

The rearrangement joins TRBV7-2 to TRBJ1-5; tentatively, D is TRBD1 (5 bases). V was shortened by 2 bases and J by 10 bases, with 21 bases between the two germline ends. The CDR3 has 16 amino acids. Germline V gives CDR1 SGHTA, CDR2 FQGNSA. The CDR3 loop is CASSLYSGPSWEPQHF. The DNA of the CDR3 is TGTGCCAGCAGCTTATATTCGGGGCCCAGCTGGGAACCCCAGCATTTT. Together with reference TRBV7-2 and TRBJ1-5, the CDR3 gives the full variable domain: GAGVSQSPSNKVTEKGKDVELRCDPISGHTALYWYRQSLGQGLEFLIYFQGNSAPDKSGLPSDRFSAERTGGSVSTLTIQRTQQEDSAVYLCASSLYSGPSWEPQHFGDGTRLSIL.

This clonotype has a handful of counts. This rearrangement joins TRBV20-1 to TRBJ2-1, with D maybe TRBD2 (6 bases). The length of the CDR3 is 15 residues. In germline, CDR1 is DFQATT, CDR2 SNEGSKA (reference sequence). V dropped 0 bases and J dropped 4 bases, with 13 bases sitting between them. The DNA of the CDR3 is TGCAGTGCTAGAGATTTTCGACTAGAATACAATGAGCAGTTCTTC. This encodes CSARDFRLEYNEQFF.

V usage is TRBV12-5 and J usage is TRBJ2-1; D gene uncertain. The germline gives CDR1 LGHNT, CDR2 FRNRAP. Trimming took off 6 bases at V and 2 bases at J, with 5 bases between the two ends. The CDR3 length is 12 residues. DNA of the CDR3: TGTGCTAGTGGGACGGCCTACAATGAGCAGTTCTTC. Translated: CASGTAYNEQFF.

The rearrangement uses TRBV6-5 and TRBJ2-7; 9 nucleotides align to TRBD1. J lost 3 bases, V lost 4 bases, and 4 bases had no gene match. CDR3 size: 14 residues. CDR1 is MNHEY, CDR2 SVGAGI, per germline. This CDR3 reads CASSSTDRGYEQYF. CDR3 sequence (DNA): TGTGCCAGCAGTTCGACGGACAGGGGCTACGAGCAGTACTTC.

The chain has TRBV7-8 and TRBJ2-3; D unresolved. Germline V gives CDR1 SGHVS, CDR2 FQNEAQ. This CDR3 is 11 amino acids long. V lost 4 bases and J 4 bases, leaving 3 bases between the germline ends. Here the CDR3 reads CASSSADTQYF. The CDR3 nucleotides read TGTGCCAGCAGCTCGGCAGATACGCAGTATTTT.

The rearrangement joins TRBV28 to TRBJ2-3, with D perhaps matching TRBD2 (5 bases). The CDR3 length is 17 residues. In germline, CDR1 is MDHEN, CDR2 SYDVKM. V shed 5 bases and J shed 6 bases, with 24 bases lying between them. CDR3 loop: CASSRQVRIGVLDTQYF. CDR3 nucleotides: TGTGCCAGCAGTCGTCAGGTTAGGATCGGGGTGCTGGATACGCAGTATTTT.

This sequence joins TRBV29-1 and TRBJ2-1, with 7 bases aligning to TRBD2. Germline trimming cut 1 base from V and 2 bases from J; bases unmatched to any gene: 5. Germline V lookup: CDR1 SQVTM, CDR2 ANQGSEA. The CDR3 extends over 15 amino acids. The CDR3 loop is CSVEGGRGTYNEQFF. The CDR3, as DNA: TGCAGCGTTGAAGGTGGGAGGGGCACCTACAATGAGCAGTTCTTC.

The V gene is TRBV7-9, the J gene TRBJ2-5; a possible D gene is TRBD1 (6 bases). V lost 4 bases and J lost 7, with 19 bases in between. Germline CDR1 SEHNR, CDR2 FQNEAQ (reference sequence). This CDR3 has 15 amino acids. The DNA of the CDR3 is TGTGCCAGCAGCTCTCTCGGGGACAAGGAAGGGACCCAGTACTTC. It yields the protein CASSSLGDKEGTQYF.

The V call is TRBV29-1, the J call TRBJ2-2; TRBD1 matches at 9 bases. With 0 bases clipped from V and 3 bases from J, the junction kept 5 bases outside the gene matches. This CDR3 is built from 16 residues. Looked up from germline, CDR1 is SQVTM and CDR2 is ANQGSEA. This CDR3 reads CSVEEEGTGYTGELFF. Written as DNA, the CDR3 is TGCAGCGTTGAAGAGGAAGGGACAGGGTACACCGGGGAGCTGTTTTTT.

V gene TRBV29-1 combines with J gene TRBJ2-7, with TRBD1 identical over 11 bases. Per the germline V gene, CDR1 is SQVTM and CDR2 is ANQGSEA. This CDR3 is 15 amino acids long. The trim removed 3 bases at V and 3 bases at J, leaving 7 bases unmatched. CDR3 residues: CSVERKDRGLYEQYF. The CDR3 DNA reads as TGCAGCGTTGAGAGAAAGGACAGGGGGCTCTACGAGCAGTACTTC.

This clonotype was counted a few times. The chain combines TRBV20-1 with TRBJ2-5; TRBD2 agrees at 10 bases. In germline, CDR1 is DFQATT, CDR2 SNEGSKA (reference sequence). Trimming at V came to 3 bases and at J to 5 bases, leaving 15 bases not matched to a gene. The CDR3 runs 17 residues. CDR3 protein: CSASSGTSVEIGETQYF. The CDR3 DNA reads as TGCAGTGCTAGTTCAGGGACTAGCGTCGAAATTGGGGAGACCCAGTACTTC.

This clonotype showed up many times. The V gene is TRBV12-3 or TRBV12-4, the J gene TRBJ2-7, with TRBD2 identical over 11 bases. The CDR3 contains 16 residues. The V gene end was trimmed by 5 bases and the J gene end by 3 bases; junction bases not matched to a gene: 9. The CDR3 protein is CASSARLAGSFYEQYF. CDR3 in DNA: TGTGCCAGCAGTGCGCGACTAGCGGGGTCTTTCTACGAGCAGTACTTC.

This clonotype was counted only a few times. The chain recombines TRBV4-3 with TRBJ1-5; a possible D gene is TRBD1 (6 bases). With 0 bases removed from V and 10 bases from J, the gap between germline ends came to 16 bases. Per the germline V gene, CDR1 is LGHNA and CDR2 is YSLEER. The CDR3 sequence is 15 residues long. The CDR3 bases are TGCGCCAGCAGCCAAGATCGGGGGCAGGACTTTCCCCAGCATTTT. Translating it yields CASSQDRGQDFPQHF.

This rearrangement joins TRBV4-1 to TRBJ1-2; D may be TRBD1 (6 bases). Per the germline V gene, CDR1 is MGHRA and CDR2 is YSYEKL. The CDR3 totals 15 residues. V dropped 4 bases and J dropped 2 bases, with 14 bases sitting between them. Written as DNA, the CDR3 is TGCGCCAGCAGCCCCCGGGGGCTCGAGAACTATGGCTACACCTTC. Translated: CASSPRGLENYGYTF.

There are many counts of this clonotype. The chain is built from TRBV4-1 and TRBJ1-1; 9 bases map to TRBD1. From germline, CDR1 is MGHRA and CDR2 YSYEKL. The CDR3 is 14 amino acids. Germline trimming cut 3 bases from V and 4 bases from J; bases unmatched to any gene: 3. CDR3 nucleotide sequence: TGCGCCAGCAGCCAGGGACAGGGAGGCACTGAAGCTTTCTTT. Translated, it gives CASSQGQGGTEAFF.

The gene calls are TRBV7-2 and TRBJ2-7; 10 bases are shared with TRBD2. V lost 1 base and J lost 4; bases outside the gene matches: 4. The CDR3 totals 15 residues. CDR1 is SGHTA and CDR2 is FQGNSA in the germline V gene. As DNA, the CDR3 is TGTGCCAGCAGCTTAGGAGCGGGAGGGCTGTACGAGCAGTACTTC. Translation: CASSLGAGGLYEQYF.

CDR3 in DNA: TGCGCCAGCAGCCAAGATTTCGGAGGGGCTGGCTACACCTTC. Translated, it gives CASSQDFGGAGYTF. The chain combines TRBV4-3 with TRBJ1-2, with D perhaps matching TRBD1 (5 bases). Germline assignment: CDR1 LGHNA and CDR2 YSLEER. The CDR3 consists of 14 residues. Trimming pared 0 bases from V and 7 bases from J, leaving 12 bases between.